A selection of T cell receptor beta chains follows, all from one sample in a study of blood T cell repertoires in COVID-19. TCRdb keeps only in-frame clones here, not all; method: immunoSEQ multiplex PCR. The sample has 200,000 to 250,000 clones; around 84% are singletons. Material: PBMCs or T cells enriched from blood (not recorded which). The receptor set was obtained from a man aged 25-40 years with acute COVID-19. The CDR3 runs from the conserved cysteine through the conserved F or W. The order of the fields is J gene, clone size, D gene, V gene, CDR3 DNA, CDR3 protein. D genes are given only for firm matches. The size field is filled for only some rows; it gives once, few, many or a size class.

TRBJ1-5 | . | . | TRBV27 | TGTGCCAGCAGTTTGAGGCCGCTGAGATATAGCAATCAGCCCCAGCATTTT | CASSLRPLRYSNQPQHF
TRBJ1-5 | . | . | TRBV15 | TGTGCCACCAGCAGAGTCAGGGTAGGGAATCAGCCCCAGCATTTT | CATSRVRVGNQPQHF
TRBJ1-6 | . | TRBD1 | TRBV5-1 | TGCGCCAGCAGCTTGATCGGACAGGGAAGTTCACCCCTCCACTTT | CASSLIGQGSSPLHF
TRBJ1-2 | . | TRBD1 | TRBV18 | TGTGCCAGCTCACCTGGACAGGGGGCAAACTATGGCTACACCTTC | CASSPGQGANYGYTF
TRBJ1-3 | few | . | TRBV7-6 | TGTGCCAGCAGCTTAGCCCCCCAGGGAGGAGGAAACACCATATATTTT | CASSLAPQGGGNTIYF
TRBJ1-1 | . | . | TRBV10-2 | TGCGCCAGCAGTGACCCCGGGGGGGCTAGAGGTATTGAAGCTTTCTTT | CASSDPGGARGIEAFF
TRBJ1-1 | once | . | TRBV12-3/TRBV12-4 | TGTGCCAGCAGTTTTGGGCAGGCCCCTGAAGCTTTCTTT | CASSFGQAPEAFF
TRBJ1-6 | . | . | TRBV2 | TGTGCCAGCAGTGTGCCACTGTCCTATAATTCACCCCTCCACTTT | CASSVPLSYNSPLHF
TRBJ2-1 | . | TRBD2 | TRBV27 | TGTGCCAGCACCCTTGTCCCACCCGGGACTAGCGGCCACAATGAGCAGTTCTTC | CASTLVPPGTSGHNEQFF
TRBJ1-5 | few | . | TRBV2 | TGTGCCAGCGCGGAGGACGGCAATCAGCCCCAGCATTTT | CASAEDGNQPQHF
TRBJ2-7 | . | TRBD2 | TRBV19 | TGTGCCAGTAGTGGGGGGGTAGGCTACGAGCAGTACTTC | CASSGGVGYEQYF
TRBJ1-4 | . | . | TRBV5-1 | TGCGCCAGCAGCTTGGGGGAGTTCGATCGTGAAAAACTGTTTTTT | CASSLGEFDREKLFF
TRBJ1-6 | . | . | TRBV14 | TGTGCCAGCAGCCAAGACCTACTAGGCTCCTATAATTCACCCCTCCACTTT | CASSQDLLGSYNSPLHF
TRBJ2-5 | . | TRBD2 | TRBV9 | TGTGCCAGCAGCGTCCTCTCTGGGGGGGGCCAAGAGACCCAGTACTTC | CASSVLSGGGQETQYF
TRBJ1-6 | . | . | TRBV25-1 | TGTGCTGCAAGGGCGGGGGGTGGTAACTCACCCCTCCACTTT | CAARAGGGNSPLHF
TRBJ2-7 | . | . | TRBV7-3 | TGTGCCAGCAGCTCCCGCCCATCGCCGGGACTGAGCTCCTACGAGCAGTACTTC | CASSSRPSPGLSSYEQYF
TRBJ1-4 | . | TRBD1 | TRBV6-1 | TGTGCCAGCAGTGAAGCCGGGACAGGGCCCGGAACTAATGAAAAACTGTTTTTT | CASSEAGTGPGTNEKLFF
TRBJ2-7 | . | . | TRBV5-5 | TGTGCCAGCAGCACCGACAGCTACGAGCAGTACTTC | CASSTDSYEQYF
TRBJ2-3 | . | TRBD2 | TRBV5-1 | TGCGCCAGCAGCTTGCGGGGGGTACACACAGATACGCAGTATTTT | CASSLRGVHTDTQYF
TRBJ1-5 | few | . | TRBV12-3/TRBV12-4 | TGTGCCAGCACCTCTGACGGGAATCAGCCCCAGCATTTT | CASTSDGNQPQHF
TRBJ1-2 | . | . | TRBV19 | TGTGCCAGTAGTATAGACAGGGCTAACTATGGCTACACCTTC | CASSIDRANYGYTF
TRBJ2-3 | . | TRBD2 | TRBV19 | TGTGCCAGTAGTATTTCCGGCCCAGGGACTAGCGGGGGGACGGATACGCAGTATTTT | CASSISGPGTSGGTDTQYF
TRBJ1-5 | few | TRBD1 | TRBV19 | TGTGCCACTCGACAGGGGGGCGGCAATCAGCCCCAGCATTTT | CATRQGGGNQPQHF
TRBJ2-2 | . | TRBD2 | TRBV5-5 | TGTGCCAGCATGGGCGGGGGGGCCCTGGGCACCGGGGAGCTGTTTTTT | CASMGGGALGTGELFF
TRBJ2-7 | few | TRBD1 | TRBV11-2 | TGTGCCAGCAGCTTAGAAAGACAGGGCCCCTACGAGCAGTACTTC | CASSLERQGPYEQYF
TRBJ1-1 | once | . | TRBV27 | TGTGCCAGCAGTCAAGGGGTAGGATGGACTGAAGCTTTCTTT | CASSQGVGWTEAFF
TRBJ2-7 | . | . | TRBV5-1 | TGCGCCAGCAGCTTGAGTGTCCAGGGCTACGAGCAGTACTTC | CASSLSVQGYEQYF
TRBJ1-1 | . | TRBD1 | TRBV11-2 | TGTGCCAGCAGCACCAGAGGGACAGGAAGGATGAACACTGAAGCTTTCTTT | CASSTRGTGRMNTEAFF
TRBJ2-7 | . | TRBD1 | TRBV6-5 | TGTGCCACCCCTCAGGGGGTGGGGTACGAGCAGTACTTC | CATPQGVGYEQYF
TRBJ1-5 | . | . | TRBV6-1 | TGTGCCAGCAGTGAATTTTCGTACACCCAACAGCCCCAGCATTTT | CASSEFSYTQQPQHF
TRBJ1-4 | . | TRBD1 | TRBV28 | TGTGCCAGCAGGCCGGGACAGGGCAATGAAAAACTGTTTTTT | CASRPGQGNEKLFF
TRBJ1-6 | once | . | TRBV19 | TGTGCCAGTAGTATAGGAGGGCATTCACCCCTCCACTTT | CASSIGGHSPLHF
TRBJ2-1 | . | . | TRBV25-1 | TGTGCCAGCAGTCCCTCAGGTCCGAGCTCCTACAATGAGCAGTTCTTC | CASSPSGPSSYNEQFF
TRBJ1-3 | . | TRBD1 | TRBV9 | TGTGCCAGCAGCGTTCACAGGGGGACCTCTGGAAACACCATATATTTT | CASSVHRGTSGNTIYF
TRBJ1-5 | . | . | TRBV10-3 | TGTGCCATCAGTGAGTCGACCAGCGGGCCCCAGCATTTT | CAISESTSGPQHF
TRBJ1-5 | . | . | TRBV29-1 | TGCAGCGCCACCGGGGGACTTGGCCAGCCCCAGCATTTT | CSATGGLGQPQHF
TRBJ2-5 | . | TRBD2 | TRBV3-1/TRBV3-2 | TGTGCCAGCAGCCAAGCCTTAGCGGGCGGATCCCAAGAGACCCAGTACTTC | CASSQALAGGSQETQYF
TRBJ1-6 | once | . | TRBV2 | TGTGCCAGCAGTCCGGGACACGGGGTTTCACCCCTCCACTTT | CASSPGHGVSPLHF
TRBJ2-3 | . | . | TRBV5-4 | TGTGCCAGCAGCCTGAGACAGGCCTACCTCACAGATACGCAGTATTTT | CASSLRQAYLTDTQYF
TRBJ1-3 | . | TRBD1 | TRBV10-3 | TGTGCCCCCAATCCTTTAACGCACAGGGGGCCAGGAAACACCATATATTTT | CAPNPLTHRGPGNTIYF
TRBJ1-2 | . | TRBD1 | TRBV5-4 | TGTGCCAGCAGCCCCCGGGAGGGGGCGAATGGCTACACCTTC | CASSPREGANGYTF
TRBJ1-1 | . | TRBD1 | TRBV30 | TGTGCCTGGAGTGGCCGGGACAGGGGGCGGGAGGGGTTT | CAWSGRDRGREGF
TRBJ1-2 | few | TRBD1 | TRBV9 | TGTGCCAGCAGCGCCTTTGGGACAGCTGGCTACACCTTC | CASSAFGTAGYTF
TRBJ1-2 | . | . | TRBV21-1 | TGTGCCAGCAGCAAAGGGAGGGCTAAGGGGAGGGATGGCTACACCTTC | CASSKGRAKGRDGYTF
TRBJ1-2 | . | . | TRBV5-4 | TGTGCCAGCAGCTTTTCGACACAGAACTATGGCTACACCTTC | CASSFSTQNYGYTF
TRBJ1-5 | few | TRBD1 | TRBV6-5 | TGTGCCAGCAGTAAACAGGGGGCTGGGAATCAGCCCCAGCATTTT | CASSKQGAGNQPQHF
TRBJ1-6 | . | TRBD1 | TRBV15 | TGTGCCACCAGCAGAGCTGTTGGGACAGGGTTGTCACCCCTCCACTTT | CATSRAVGTGLSPLHF